This T cell receptor (beta chain) is from a study of blood T cells in healthy people across ages. Study-level results: Older age coincided with a roughly linear decline in TCR beta diversity per million T cells. Unknown CMV status may confound age-related changes in expanded clones.

To note about this clonotype: What it binds is unknown.

Alongside a J-beta primer mix, a sample-barcoded 5' primer served in a second PCR lasting about 7 to 12 cycles. A 12-random-nucleotide template-switch adaptor tagged each cDNA molecule. TCRdb re-called the 5' RACE reads through MiXCR, storing one row per CDR3 protein. Of some 1.5 million distinct CDR3 sequences listed, 28% are singletons. Sequenced material: blood. The clonotype was recovered from a woman aged 30 to 39 in good health.

The CDR3 sequence: CASRSRGFATNEKLFF. The CDR3 coding sequence is TGTGCCAGTAGATCCCGCGGATTTGCAACTAATGAAAAACTGTTTTTT. This chain connects TRBV19 to TRBJ1-4; D uncertain. Per germline, CDR1 LNHDA and CDR2 SQIVND (reference sequence). The CDR3 sequence is 16 residues long. Deletions cut 6 bases from V and 0 bases from J, with 14 bases between.